These 18 T cell receptor beta chains share one sample of origin, sequenced in a study of T cells in Graves' hyperthyroidism and ophthalmopathy. Amplification yielded TCR beta CDR3 regions, with RNA transcripts as the source. First-round RT-PCR of the TCR CDR3 relied on the HTBI primer set. TCRdb reprocessed the multiplex PCR reads with MiXCR, giving one entry per CDR3 protein. The table lists under 400,000 distinct CDR3 sequences, over 15% of them singletons. Sequenced sample: blood. These receptors were taken from a woman aged 40-49 years with Graves' ophthalmopathy.

This clonotype appeared many times. This chain joins TRBV6-2 or TRBV6-3 and TRBJ1-1, with D tentatively TRBD1 (6 bases). V lost 4 bases and J lost 11, with 17 bases in between. The CDR3 is made up of 13 amino acids. Germline V CDR1 and CDR2: MNHEY, SVGEGT. The chain's CDR3 is CASSSTGKTEAFF. Written as DNA, the CDR3 is TGTGCCAGCAGTTCGACAGGCAAGACGGAGGCTTTCTTT.

At least ten counts were recorded for this clonotype. The V call is TRBV12-3 or TRBV12-4, the J call TRBJ2-5, with TRBD1 matching over 8 bases. The trim removed 6 bases at V and 5 bases at J, leaving 14 bases unmatched. The CDR3 covers 16 residues. In DNA, the CDR3 is TGTGCCAGCAGCCCGCTTGTAACAGGGGGTTGGGAGACCCAGTACTTC. Amino acids: CASSPLVTGGWETQYF.

The chain carries TRBV12-3 or TRBV12-4 and TRBJ2-7, with D unresolved. CDR3 length: 11 amino acids. Trimming shortened V by 9 bases and J by 5 bases, and 11 bases separated the two germline ends. CDR3 DNA sequence: TGTGCCAGTGAGTGGGCGAACGAGCAGTACTTC. As protein: CASEWANEQYF.

This clonotype was seen ten or more times. The rearrangement uses TRBV5-1 and TRBJ1-1; D remains ambiguous. The CDR3 runs to 14 residues. Germline CDR1 reads SGHRS; CDR2 reads YFSETQ. V shed 7 bases and J shed 1 base, with 14 bases lying between them. The CDR3 DNA follows: TGCGCCAGCTCGATTCCGGCGGGGAACACTGAAGCTTTCTTT. Amino acid sequence: CASSIPAGNTEAFF.

Of note for this clonotype: Being one base from a much bigger clone, this may be a read error. The CDR3 does not close with the conserved phenylalanine or tryptophan, likely indicating a read error. The rearrangement links TRBV20-1 to TRBJ1-1, with D hard to call. The CDR3 extends over 14 amino acids. The germline V and J ends were trimmed by 6 bases and 0 bases, with 14 bases remaining between them. Germline-derived CDR1 and CDR2 are DFQATT and SNEGSKA (reference sequence). CDR3 DNA sequence: TGCAGTGCCCCCTCTTTCTTAATGAACACTGAAGCTTTCGTT. Its translation: CSAPSFLMNTEAFV.

At least ten counts were recorded for this clonotype. The chain employs TRBV12-3 or TRBV12-4 and TRBJ1-5, with D possibly TRBD1 on 5 matching bases. V lost 5 bases, J lost 5 bases, and 16 bases lay in between. The CDR3 is 15 residues long. The CDR3 sequence: CASSLQGNFDQPQHF. In nucleotides, the CDR3 is TGTGCCAGCAGTCTCCAGGGAAATTTCGATCAGCCCCAGCATTTT.

The table lists this clonotype with many counts. This sequence joins TRBV29-1 and TRBJ2-7, with TRBD2 identical over 14 bases. Per the germline V gene, CDR1 is SQVTM and CDR2 is ANQGSEA. Trimming took 7 bases from V and 9 from J; bases not matched to a gene: 8. The CDR3 consists of 13 residues. Here the CDR3 DNA reads TGCAGCGGTGCCGGGACTAGCGGGAGTGGGCAGTACTTC. Translation: CSGAGTSGSGQYF.

The sample holds a few counts of this clonotype. J is TRBJ1-6 and V is TRBV10-3; D not certain. The germline V and J ends were trimmed by 4 bases and 8 bases, with 9 bases remaining between them. The CDR3 is 13 residues long. Germline CDR1 and CDR2: ENHRY and SYGVKD. CDR3 bases: TGTGCCATCAGTGCAAGGATAGATTCACCCCTCCACTTT. Its translation is CAISARIDSPLHF.

This clonotype was seen at least ten times. The chain is built from TRBV6-1 and TRBJ1-3; 7 bases map to TRBD1. V lost 1 base and J lost 0; bases outside the gene matches: 6. The CDR3 is 17 residues long. CDR1 MNHNS and CDR2 SASEGT come from the germline V gene. The CDR3 coding sequence is TGTGCCAGCAGTGAAGTTATACAGGGGAGCTCTGGAAACACCATATATTTT. Amino acid sequence: CASSEVIQGSSGNTIYF.

This clonotype was counted many times. The CDR3: CASSNRGNNQPQHF. The CDR3 coding sequence is TGTGCCAGCAGTAACAGGGGAAACAATCAGCCCCAGCATTTT. This rearrangement joins TRBV2 to TRBJ1-5; 7 positions agree with TRBD1. Germline V gene sequence: CDR1 SNHLY, CDR2 FYNNEI. The V and J ends lost 5 bases and 3 bases, in that order; junction bases with no gene match: 4. The CDR3 is made up of 14 amino acids. Together with reference TRBV2 and TRBJ1-5, the CDR3 gives the full variable domain: EPEVTQTPSHQVTQMGQEVILRCVPISNHLYFYWYRQILGQKVEFLVSFYNNEISEKSEIFDDQFSVERPDGSNFTLKIRSTKLEDSAMYFCASSNRGNNQPQHFGDGTRLSIL.

This chain links TRBV14 with TRBJ1-2, with TRBD1 as a possible D gene (5 bases). The CDR3 sequence is 14 residues long. V lost 0 bases to trimming and J lost 5 bases, with 10 bases between them. In germline, CDR1 is SGHDN, CDR2 FVKESK. CDR3 amino acids: CASSQDRAGYGYTF. Written as DNA, the CDR3 is TGTGCCAGCAGCCAAGATCGGGCAGGGTATGGCTACACCTTC.

This clonotype was counted many times. This chain uses TRBV20-1 with TRBJ1-5, with TRBD1 matching 9 bases. V lost 8 bases, J lost 5 bases, and 4 bases stayed unmatched. CDR1 is DFQATT, CDR2 SNEGSKA, per germline (reference sequence). The CDR3 extends over 12 amino acids. The CDR3 reads CSMGQGDQPQHF. CDR3 DNA: TGCAGTATGGGACAGGGTGATCAGCCCCAGCATTTT.

J is TRBJ2-5 and V is TRBV5-1; no definite D call. V was pared by 1 base and J by 6 bases, with 19 bases between. Germline lookup yields CDR1 SGHRS and CDR2 YFSETQ. This CDR3 has 16 residues. The CDR3 nucleotides are TGCGCCAGCAGCTTGCTCGCCCCAGGTCCCCGGAAGACCCAGTACTTC. Its translation: CASSLLAPGPRKTQYF.

This clonotype came up many times. V usage is TRBV5-4 and J usage is TRBJ1-2, with D possibly matching TRBD1 (6 bases). CDR1 SGHNT and CDR2 YYREEE come from the germline V gene (reference sequence). The CDR3 has 17 residues. V was pared by 3 bases and J by 0 bases, with 18 bases between. The CDR3 DNA follows: TGTGCCAGCAGCTGGGATAAGGGGGGGACCACTAACTATGGCTACACCTTC. Its translation: CASSWDKGGTTNYGYTF.

This clonotype has ten or more counts. The chain links TRBV14 to TRBJ2-2; D possibly corresponds to TRBD1 (5 bases). CDR1 and CDR2 (germline): SGHDN, FVKESK. Trimming left V 4 bases short and J 8 bases short, with 14 bases between. The CDR3 extends over 14 amino acids. CDR3 in amino acids: CASSPRQYGGELFF. DNA of the CDR3: TGTGCCAGCAGCCCCCGACAGTATGGAGGGGAGCTGTTTTTT.

This clonotype has ten or more counts. V usage is TRBV29-1 and J usage is TRBJ1-1, with 7 bases matching TRBD1. The germline gives CDR1 SQVTM, CDR2 ANQGSEA. The CDR3 is 15 residues long. V lost 4 bases, J lost 2 bases, and 10 bases stayed unmatched. The CDR3 region has the DNA TGCAGCGTTGGGGGCGGCAGGGGGAGAAACACTGAAGCTTTCTTT. Amino acids: CSVGGGRGRNTEAFF.

This clonotype was seen at least ten times. The rearrangement joins TRBV6-1 to TRBJ2-7; D perhaps matches TRBD1 (6 bases). This CDR3 comprises 17 residues. CDR1 is MNHNS, CDR2 SASEGT, per germline. Trimming left V 4 bases short and J 5 bases short, with 24 bases between. CDR3 sequence reads: CASSVRPQGLRGDEQYF. CDR3 in DNA: TGTGCCAGCAGTGTTCGGCCACAGGGTCTTCGAGGGGACGAGCAGTACTTC.

This chain links TRBV7-2 with TRBJ2-7; D not resolved. Looked up from germline, CDR1 is SGHTA and CDR2 is FQGNSA. This CDR3 spans 13 amino acids. The V end was cut by 1 base, the J end by 5 bases, with 9 bases between. The CDR3 region has the DNA TGTGCCAGCAGCTTAGTTCCAGTCAACGAGCAGTACTTC. Protein product: CASSLVPVNEQYF.